This record covers a single TCR beta chain. What it binds is not known. The data belong to a study of T cell responses to AZD1222 COVID-19 vaccine. This table comes from immunoSEQ multiplex PCR, and its TCRdb copy is limited to in-frame clones, with some not included. The table has about 150,000 clones, just over 90% seen once. V lost 2 bases to trimming and J lost 3 bases, with 7 bases between them. CDR1 is KGHSH, CDR2 LQKENI, per germline. The CDR3 length is 13 residues. General observations from the study: Only a handful of AZD1222 recipients were seropositive at baseline. Vaccination with two AZD1222 doses was followed by a rise in Spike-specific TCR breadth and depth.

The V and J genes are TRBV18 and TRBJ1-1; D is unresolved. This TCR was recovered from an adult in good health. Sequences were derived from peripheral blood, sampled on day 0 of AZD1222 vaccination. Here the CDR3 reads CASSPVADTEAFF. CDR3 bases: TGTGCCAGCTCACCAGTTGCGGACACTGAAGCTTTCTTT.